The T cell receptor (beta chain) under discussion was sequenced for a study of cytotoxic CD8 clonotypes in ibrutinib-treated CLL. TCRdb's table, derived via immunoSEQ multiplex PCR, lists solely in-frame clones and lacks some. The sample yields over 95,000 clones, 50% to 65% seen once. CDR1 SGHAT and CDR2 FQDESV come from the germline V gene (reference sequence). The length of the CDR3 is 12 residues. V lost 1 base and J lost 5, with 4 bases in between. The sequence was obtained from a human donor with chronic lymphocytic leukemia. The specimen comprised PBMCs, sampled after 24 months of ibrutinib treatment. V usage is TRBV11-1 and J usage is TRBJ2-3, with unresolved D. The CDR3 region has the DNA TGTGCCAGCAGCTTAGAGTTAGATACGCAGTATTTT. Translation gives CASSLELDTQYF. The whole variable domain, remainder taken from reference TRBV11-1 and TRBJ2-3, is EAEVAQSPRYKITEKSQAVAFWCDPISGHATLYWYRQILGQGPELLVQFQDESVVDDSQLPKDRFSAERLKGVDSTLKIQPAELGDSAMYLCASSLELDTQYFGPGTRLTVL.